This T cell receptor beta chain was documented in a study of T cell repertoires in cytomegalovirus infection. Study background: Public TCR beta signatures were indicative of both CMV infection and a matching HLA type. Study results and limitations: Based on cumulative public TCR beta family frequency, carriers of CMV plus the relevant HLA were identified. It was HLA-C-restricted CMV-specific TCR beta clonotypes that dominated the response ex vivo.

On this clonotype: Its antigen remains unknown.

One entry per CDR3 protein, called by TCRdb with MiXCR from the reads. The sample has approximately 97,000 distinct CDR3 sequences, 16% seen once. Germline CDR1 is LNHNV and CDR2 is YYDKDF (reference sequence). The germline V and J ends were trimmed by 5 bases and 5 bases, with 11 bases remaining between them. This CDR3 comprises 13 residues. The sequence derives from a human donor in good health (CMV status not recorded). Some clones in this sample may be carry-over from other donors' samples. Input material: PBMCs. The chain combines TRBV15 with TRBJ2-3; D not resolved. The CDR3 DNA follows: TGTGCCACCAGCTCCGGACGGAGAGATACGCAGTATTTT. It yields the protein CATSSGRRDTQYF.